The present T cell receptor beta chain was sequenced within a study of T cell responses to AZD1222 COVID-19 vaccine. Study-wide results and limits: Targets within unmutated variant regions were reportedly found for nearly half of spike-specific TCRs. It should be noted that donors were predominantly white British and more often female, and clonal diversity was possibly underestimated. Samples come after the peak T cell response, not at day 14.

From germline, CDR1 is SQVTM and CDR2 ANQGSEA. This CDR3 is built from 14 residues. V was clipped by 4 bases and J by 6 bases, with 19 bases between them. TCRdb keeps only in-frame clones here, not all; method: immunoSEQ multiplex PCR. The sample has some 180,000 clones, about 92% seen once. With regard to this clone: Its antigen is unidentified.

The receptor comes from an adult in good health. The genes are TRBV29-1 and TRBJ2-7, with unresolved D. The specimen comprised peripheral blood, sampled on day 0 of AZD1222 vaccination. The CDR3 here is CSVAHGPSAGEQYF. For the CDR3, the DNA is TGCAGCGTTGCACATGGTCCCTCGGCCGGCGAGCAGTACTTC.